This T cell receptor beta chain was captured by sequencing in a study of chemoradiotherapy in HPV16-positive cancers. Study information: Candidate HPV-specific clones and shared TCR motifs came from a couple of HPV16-positive patients. Study-wide points: Candidate HPV-specific clones and E7-related TCR motifs grew in tumor during treatment.

Note on this clone: Antigen: not known.

The CDR3 has 14 residues. Trimming cost V 8 bases and J 0 bases; bases outside gene matches: 3. Looked up from germline, CDR1 is SGHAT and CDR2 is FQNNGV. Using immunoSEQ multiplex PCR, the repertoire was profiled, and TCRdb retains in-frame clones only, with some absent. Among more than 30,000 clones listed, 80% to 90% were seen once. Samples were taken several times over chemoradiotherapy. The origin of this receptor is a human donor with HPV-associated anogenital cancer. The chain links TRBV11-2 to TRBJ2-4; TRBD1 agrees at 8 bases. The input for sequencing was blood, taken from a patient who underwent chemoradiotherapy. This CDR3 reads CASSTGVAKNIQYF. CDR3 bases: TGTGCCAGCTCGACAGGGGTAGCCAAAAACATTCAGTACTTC.